This entry is about one T cell receptor (beta chain). Primed by a sample-barcoded 5' primer and a J-beta primer mix, a second PCR proceeded for about 7 to 11 cycles. Sequencing yielded, for each sample, at least 2.5 million paired-end reads carrying CDR3. TCRdb re-called the 5' RACE reads through MiXCR, storing one row per CDR3 protein. The top ten hold around 3% of the sample, which has 750,000 to 950,000 distinct CDR3 sequences, 20% to 30% seen once. The entry originates in a study of blood T cells in healthy people across ages. The CDR3 spans 12 residues. Per the germline V gene, CDR1 is SQVTM and CDR2 is ANQGSEA. Trimming left V 2 bases short and J 5 bases short, with 10 bases between. The same data also contributed to another study, on T cells of mothers and their children. From that study: The second PCR's M1S primer added sample barcodes and 2-4 random nucleotides. The authors found no persistent microchimeric T cell clones.

The genes are TRBV29-1 and TRBJ2-7, with D possibly matching TRBD1 (6 bases). Sequences were obtained from blood. The source is a boy younger than 18 in good health. The CDR3 loop reads CSVEPQGHEQYF. The CDR3 DNA reads as TGCAGCGTTGAACCACAGGGCCACGAGCAGTACTTC.